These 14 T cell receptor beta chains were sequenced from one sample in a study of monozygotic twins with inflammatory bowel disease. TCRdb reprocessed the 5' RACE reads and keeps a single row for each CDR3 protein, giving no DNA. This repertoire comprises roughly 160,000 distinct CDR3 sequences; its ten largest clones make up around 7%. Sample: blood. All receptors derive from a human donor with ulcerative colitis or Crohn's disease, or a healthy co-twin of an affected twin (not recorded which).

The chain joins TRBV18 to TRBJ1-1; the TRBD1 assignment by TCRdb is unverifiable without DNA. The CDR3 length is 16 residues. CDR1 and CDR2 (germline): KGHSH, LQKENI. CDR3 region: CASSPRSGETNTEAFF.

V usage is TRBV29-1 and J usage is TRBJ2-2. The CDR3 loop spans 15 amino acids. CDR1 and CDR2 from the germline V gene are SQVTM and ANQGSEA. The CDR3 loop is CSVGGTALNTGELFF.

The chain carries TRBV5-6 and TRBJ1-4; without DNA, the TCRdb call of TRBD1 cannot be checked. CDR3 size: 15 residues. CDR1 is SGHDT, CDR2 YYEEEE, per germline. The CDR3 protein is CASSDSGTAREKLFF. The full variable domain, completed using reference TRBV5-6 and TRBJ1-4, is DAGVTQSPTHLIKTRGQQVTLRCSPKSGHDTVSWYQQALGQGPQFIFQYYEEEERQRGNFPDRFSGHQFPNYSSELNVNALLLGDSALYLCASSDSGTAREKLFFGSGTQLSVL.

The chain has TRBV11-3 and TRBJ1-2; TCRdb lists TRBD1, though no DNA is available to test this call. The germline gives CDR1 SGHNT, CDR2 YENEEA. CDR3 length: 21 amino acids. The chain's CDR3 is CASSLGVLVGRGALGNYGYTF.

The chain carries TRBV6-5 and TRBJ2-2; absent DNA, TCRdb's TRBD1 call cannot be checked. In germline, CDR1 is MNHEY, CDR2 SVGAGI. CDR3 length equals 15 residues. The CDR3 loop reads CASSYRASRSPWQFF.

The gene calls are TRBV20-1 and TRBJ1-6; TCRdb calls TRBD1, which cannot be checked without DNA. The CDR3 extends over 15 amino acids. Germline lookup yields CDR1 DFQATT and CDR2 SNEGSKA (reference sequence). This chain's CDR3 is CSALRTGRANSPLHF.

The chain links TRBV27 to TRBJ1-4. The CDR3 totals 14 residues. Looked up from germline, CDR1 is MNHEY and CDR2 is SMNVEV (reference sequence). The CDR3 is CATSLRTTNEKLFF.

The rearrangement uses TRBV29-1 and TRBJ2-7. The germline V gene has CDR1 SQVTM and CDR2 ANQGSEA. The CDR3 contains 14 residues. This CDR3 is CSVVVQTHNYEQYF.

CDR3: CASSQPYPAVTDTQYF. The rearrangement uses TRBV11-2 and TRBJ2-3; the D call from TCRdb, TRBD1, cannot be confirmed without DNA. The CDR3 runs to 16 residues. Germline CDR1 and CDR2: SGHAT and FQNNGV.

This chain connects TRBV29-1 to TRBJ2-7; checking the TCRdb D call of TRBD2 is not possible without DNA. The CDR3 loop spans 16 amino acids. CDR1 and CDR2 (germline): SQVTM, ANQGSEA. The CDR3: CSVGGSGGISSYEQYF.

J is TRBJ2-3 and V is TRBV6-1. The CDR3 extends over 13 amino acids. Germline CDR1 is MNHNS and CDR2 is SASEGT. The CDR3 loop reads CASSELLADTQYF.

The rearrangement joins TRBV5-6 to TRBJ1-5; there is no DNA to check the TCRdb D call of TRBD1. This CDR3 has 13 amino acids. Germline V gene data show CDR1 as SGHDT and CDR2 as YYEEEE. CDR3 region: CASSWGGNQPQHF.

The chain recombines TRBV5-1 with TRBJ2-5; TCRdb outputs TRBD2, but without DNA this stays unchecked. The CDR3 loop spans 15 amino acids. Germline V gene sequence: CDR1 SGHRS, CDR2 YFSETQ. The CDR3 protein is CASSPSTGTRETQYF.

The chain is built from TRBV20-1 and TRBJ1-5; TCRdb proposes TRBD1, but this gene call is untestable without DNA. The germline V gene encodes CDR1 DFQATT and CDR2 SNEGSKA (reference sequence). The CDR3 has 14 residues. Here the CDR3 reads CSATGSTRGQPQHF.